What follows is one T cell receptor (beta chain) and its context. Its antigen is still unknown. V dropped 11 bases and J dropped 13 bases, with 24 bases sitting between them. The V gene's germline CDR1 is MNHNS and CDR2 SASEGT. This CDR3 spans 13 amino acids. This sample was included in a study of naive and memory T cell subsets. Overall study results and limits: Especially in CD8 cells, naive repertoires contained a few larger clonotypes, possibly CD45RA-re-expressing memory cells. RNA-based TCR counts may shift with T cell activation and differentiation.

The beta constant-region primer was an equimolar mix of two oligonucleotides covering TRBC1 and TRBC2. Four rounds of PCR amplified the ligated cDNA using nested alpha and beta constant-region primers plus SP2. A 12-nucleotide UMI and the SP2 primer were added to the cDNA 3' end by oligonucleotide ligation. TCRdb re-called the UMI-ligation and nested PCR reads with MiXCR, one entry per CDR3 protein. The profile covers 150,000 or so distinct CDR3 sequences, with approximately 22% appearing a single time and about 0.11% taken by the ten largest. Cells stained for CD3, CD4, CD8, CD45RA and CD27 were sorted into four subsets.

This TCR came from a human donor in good health. The source material was naive CD4+ T cells from blood. The chain is built from TRBV6-1 and TRBJ1-5; unclear D gene. CDR3: CAALGLRANLQHF. CDR3 nucleotides: TGTGCCGCCCTCGGGCTACGAGCCAATTTACAGCATTTT.